The T cell receptor beta chain under discussion was sequenced for a study of tumor and adjacent non-tumor tissue in lung cancer (dated by TCRdb to about 2018). Regarding the research as a whole: The cohort included eleven to twelve adenocarcinoma, a couple of squamous cell carcinoma and 1 small cell lung cancer patients. Sequencing generated a total of more than 95 million productive TCRbeta reads, averaging roughly 3.9 million reads per sample. For each patient, one tumor sample and one normal lung sample were taken, giving under 35 paired specimens that underwent TCRbeta CDR3 sequencing. Among the approximately 15 patients, ages ranged from roughly 31 to 85 years, approximately 10 were men and 5 were women, and disease was TNM stage I to III. The study compared bulk TCRbeta repertoires between lung tumor tissue and matched distant non-tumor lung tissue from 15 lung cancer patients. The study at large found these results: The methods do not name the sequencing platform or mention unique molecular identifiers. Peripheral blood was not sequenced, so blood TCRbeta repertoires in these lung cancer patients were not examined. The top 100 clones made up a significantly larger cumulative share of the repertoire in normal lung than in tumor tissue. Younger patients had significantly higher TCR diversity, and higher tumor TCR diversity was associated with shorter overall and disease-free survival. Tumor tissue showed significantly higher TCR diversity (inverse Simpson) than normal lung tissue, at 431.37 vs 166.20 (P = 0.0075, Mann-Whitney U test). The cohort had only about 16 patients, and the authors noted that larger samples and more detailed clinical data are needed.

The receptor library was made with multiplex PCR. Sequencing used an Illumina HiSeq 2500. TCRbeta libraries were constructed through three rounds of nested PCR with primers (Table S4) according to protocols adapted from ARM-PCR. Before sequencing, PCR products of 200-500 bp were excised from the gel and purified with the QIAquick gel extraction kit. The source study handled its data this way. Trimmomatic was used to clean the reads, FLASH merged the cleaned reads into complete CDR3 sequences, and MiTCR assigned the sequences to V(D)J germline segments. VDJtools was used to compute clonal diversity as the inverse Simpson's index. A read counted as productive if the sequence was in-frame and lacked a premature stop codon. TCRdb trimmed public reads at Q25 via fastp, called clones via MiXCR and kept in-frame beta chains. Duplicate CDR3 protein sequences are folded into a single record with the most common DNA and genes. TCRdb's processing, not the authors', yielded these V and J calls. Here the sample has 43,000 or so distinct CDR3 sequences; roughly 60% occur a single time. The ten largest make up 45% of the sample.

Reading from cysteine to phenylalanine, the CDR3 counts 16 amino acids. Only CDR3 DNA remains: 48 bases, in frame from the first base. In the germline V gene (reference sequence), CDR1 corresponds to SEHNR and CDR2 to FQNEAQ. Regarding this clonotype: The specificity of this receptor is unknown. Sequence at one end of the junction differs from germline and may be a read error.

RNA was isolated from bulk unsorted tissue, and RNA quality was assessed with a NanoDrop ND-1000 and an Agilent 2100. The normal lung samples consisted of distant non-tumor tissue collected more than 3 cm from the tumor edge. Donors were newly diagnosed lung cancer patients admitted for thoracic surgery in China between August and November 2014, without prior chemotherapy. Patients with previous radiotherapy or chemotherapy, or with another concurrent cancer, were excluded from the study. Surgical tissue pieces of about 1-2.1 cm3 were preserved in RNAlater solution and stored at -80 °C until use. Here the chain combines TRBV7-9 and TRBJ2-3; a tentative D call is TRBD2 (6 bases match). Sample: distant non-tumor lung tissue. The receptor's source is a man aged 50-59 years with non-small cell lung cancer. The DNA sequence reads TGTGCCAGCAGCGTCCAATCCGGGAGAGACACAGATTCGCAGTATTTT. Translation gives CASSVQSGRDTDSQYF. Beyond the CDR3, the reference TRBV7-9 and TRBJ2-3 genes provide the residues; the full variable domain reads: DTGVSQNPRHKITKRGQNVTFRCDPISEHNRLYWYRQTLGQGPEFLTYFQNEAQLEKSRLLSDRFSAERPKGSFSTLEIQRTEQGDSAMYLCASSVQSGRDTDSQYFGPGTRLTVL.